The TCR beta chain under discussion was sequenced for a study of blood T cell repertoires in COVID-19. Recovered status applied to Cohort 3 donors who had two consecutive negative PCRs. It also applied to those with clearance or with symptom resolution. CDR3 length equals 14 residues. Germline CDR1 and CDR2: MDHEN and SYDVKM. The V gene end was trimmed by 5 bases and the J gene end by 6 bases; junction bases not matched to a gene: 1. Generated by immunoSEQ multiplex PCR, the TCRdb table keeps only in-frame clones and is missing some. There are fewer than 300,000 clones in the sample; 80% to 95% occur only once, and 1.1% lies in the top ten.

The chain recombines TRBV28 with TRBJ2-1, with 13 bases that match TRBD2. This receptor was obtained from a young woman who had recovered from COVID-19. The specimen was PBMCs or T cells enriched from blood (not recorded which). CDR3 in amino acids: CASSGTSGVNEQFF. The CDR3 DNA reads TGTGCCAGCAGTGGGACTAGCGGGGTCAATGAGCAGTTCTTC.